The 14 T cell receptor beta chains below were found in one sample sequenced in a study of T cell repertoires in cytomegalovirus infection (dated by TCRdb to between 2019 and 2020). Their antigen targets remain unknown. Sequenced using an Illumina HiSeq 1500. TCRdb cleaned the public reads at Q25 with fastp, built clones with MiXCR and kept in-frame beta chains. Here each entry gathers all rows of one CDR3 protein and keeps the most common genes and DNA. Present in this sample are more than 90,000 distinct CDR3 sequences, roughly 9.1% of which were seen just once. Around a third of the sample lies in the top ten. The sample taken for sequencing was PBMCs, sequenced either directly or after in vitro stimulation (not recorded which). These receptors were collected from a human donor in good health (CMV status not recorded). Some clones in this sample may be carry-over from other donors' samples.

This clonotype appeared many times. The CDR3 DNA reads as TGTGCTAGTGGTTTGGTAGACAGGGGGAATGAGCAGTTCTTC. Protein sequence: CASGLVDRGNEQFF. J is TRBJ2-1 and V is TRBV12-5; TRBD1 aligns across 9 bases. With 0 bases clipped from V and 7 bases from J, the junction kept 1 base outside the gene matches. CDR1 and CDR2 (germline): LGHNT, FRNRAP. The CDR3 sequence is 14 residues long.

This rearrangement joins TRBV27 to TRBJ1-6, with 8 bases aligning to TRBD1. The germline gives CDR1 MNHEY, CDR2 SMNVEV (reference sequence). CDR3 length: 16 residues. V gave up 2 bases and J gave up 7 bases; unmatched junction bases: 7. The CDR3: CASSLQGAVYNSPLHF. CDR3 nucleotide sequence: TGTGCCAGCAGTTTACAGGGGGCCGTATACAATTCACCCCTCCACTTT.

There are many counts of this clonotype. V and J are TRBV7-8 and TRBJ2-7; D not certain. CDR1 and CDR2 from the germline V gene are SGHVS and FQNEAQ. The CDR3 is made up of 15 amino acids. With 0 bases removed from V and 0 bases from J, the gap between germline ends came to 9 bases. Here the CDR3 DNA reads TGTGCCAGCAGCTTAGCGTTCGCCGCCTCCTACGAGCAGTACTTC. This translates into CASSLAFAASYEQYF.

This clonotype has a handful of counts. The rearrangement joins TRBV4-1 to TRBJ1-2; D is unresolved. Germline-derived CDR1 and CDR2 are MGHRA and YSYEKL. The ends were cut back, 3 bases at V and 4 bases at J, with 15 bases in the middle. CDR3 length: 15 amino acids. The CDR3 DNA follows: TGCGCCAGCAGCCATTCCTATCGGGAGGTCTATGGCTACACCTTC. It codes for CASSHSYREVYGYTF.

The sample holds many counts of this clonotype. V usage is TRBV7-2 and J usage is TRBJ2-7; 7 nucleotides line up with TRBD1. In germline, CDR1 is SGHTA, CDR2 FQGNSA. The trim removed 2 bases at V and 7 bases at J, leaving 8 bases unmatched. CDR3 size: 14 residues. The DNA for the CDR3 is TGTGCCAGCAGCTTACAAGACAGGGTTAGGGAGCAGTACTTC. Its protein product is CASSLQDRVREQYF.

This clonotype was seen ten or more times. V gene TRBV11-2 combines with J gene TRBJ2-5; 14 nucleotides match TRBD2. Trimming took 1 base from V and 3 from J; bases not matched to a gene: 10. This CDR3 has 19 amino acids. Germline V gene data show CDR1 as SGHAT and CDR2 as FQNNGV. The CDR3 spells CASSLGRGLAGGLEETQYF. CDR3 DNA sequence: TGTGCCAGCAGCTTAGGCCGCGGACTAGCGGGAGGACTCGAAGAGACCCAGTACTTC.

The rearrangement joins TRBV4-1 to TRBJ2-7; 10 nucleotides line up with TRBD2. The V and J ends lost 1 base and 3 bases, in that order; junction bases with no gene match: 6. The CDR3 runs 16 residues. Germline CDR1 is MGHRA and CDR2 is YSYEKL. The CDR3 reads CASSQGLAGRNYEQYF. As DNA, the CDR3 is TGCGCCAGCAGCCAAGGACTAGCGGGCCGAAACTACGAGCAGTACTTC.

This clonotype was detected only a few times. This chain joins TRBV29-1 and TRBJ1-5; D remains unclear. This CDR3 region has 13 residues. V was trimmed by 7 bases and J by 4 bases, leaving 14 bases between them. Germline values: CDR1 SQVTM, CDR2 ANQGSEA. CDR3 DNA: TGCAGCGCCCTTGGGATGGGGAATCAGCCCCAGCATTTT. Translated: CSALGMGNQPQHF.

This clonotype has ten or more counts. The rearrangement links TRBV2 to TRBJ2-5, with D unclear. CDR3 length: 13 amino acids. Trimming left V 4 bases short and J 4 bases short, with 10 bases between. The germline V gene has CDR1 SNHLY and CDR2 FYNNEI. The CDR3 here is CASSVERGETQYF. CDR3 in DNA: TGTGCCAGCAGTGTGGAACGAGGAGAGACCCAGTACTTC.

This clonotype was counted many times. This rearrangement joins TRBV6-5 to TRBJ1-2; D may be TRBD1 (6 bases). CDR3 size: 14 residues. Looked up from germline, CDR1 is MNHEY and CDR2 is SVGAGI. V lost 1 base and J 4 bases, leaving 10 bases between the germline ends. CDR3 in amino acids: CASSYFQGSYGYTF. The DNA for the CDR3 is TGTGCCAGCAGTTACTTTCAGGGGTCCTATGGCTACACCTTC.

In this sample, this clonotype turned up many times. The CDR3 reads CASSGGTQTSYEQYV. The DNA of the CDR3 is TGTGCCAGCAGTGGGGGGACACAGACCTCCTACGAGCAGTACGTC. The genes are TRBV6-1 and TRBJ2-7, with a possible D match to TRBD1 (6 bases). V dropped 4 bases and J dropped 0 bases, with 13 bases sitting between them. The germline gives CDR1 MNHNS, CDR2 SASEGT. The CDR3 extends over 15 amino acids.

The rearrangement uses TRBV3-1 and TRBJ2-5; D unclear. V lost 6 bases and J 2 bases, leaving 25 bases between the germline ends. Germline CDR1 LGHDT, CDR2 YNNKEL (reference sequence). CDR3 length: 18 residues. The CDR3 DNA reads TGTGCCAGCAGGGGGAATATTGGGATACAGAAACGACAAGAGACCCAGTACTTC. Its protein product is CASRGNIGIQKRQETQYF.

This clonotype was seen only a few times. The chain carries TRBV5-6 and TRBJ2-3, with D unresolved. Per germline, CDR1 SGHDT and CDR2 YYEEEE. V lost 3 bases, J lost 0 bases, and 11 bases lay in between. CDR3 length: 15 residues. CDR3 sequence: CASSSAPASTDTQYF. CDR3 DNA sequence: TGTGCCAGCAGCTCAGCGCCCGCTAGCACAGATACGCAGTATTTT.

The table lists this clonotype with many counts. The chain joins TRBV10-2 to TRBJ2-5; D is unclear. This CDR3 comprises 11 residues. V gave up 6 bases and J gave up 5 bases, with 7 bases separating them. Per germline, CDR1 WSHSY and CDR2 SAAADI. Here the CDR3 reads CASRAVETQYF. The CDR3 DNA reads TGCGCCAGCAGGGCGGTGGAGACCCAGTACTTC.